This TCR beta chain came from a study of follicular helper T cells after annual influenza vaccination. On the study more broadly: After each seasonal flu vaccination, blood came on days 0, 7 and 28.

TCRdb keeps only in-frame clones here, not all; method: immunoSEQ multiplex PCR. The sample holds over 8,000 clones, around four fifths seen once. Time point denoted: 2014-2015 season, pre-vaccination. V lost 1 base and J 2 bases, leaving 11 bases between the germline ends. This CDR3 has 16 residues. Looked up from germline, CDR1 is SGHTA and CDR2 is FQGTGA. The sample here was CXCR5+ CD38- circulating T follicular helper cells from blood, taken on the day of influenza vaccination. The subset here: circulating Tfh, non-naive CD4+CXCR5+PD-1+ (ICOS+CD38+ or ICOS-CD38-). The chain employs TRBV7-3 and TRBJ2-2; D is possibly TRBD1 or TRBD2 (5 bases each). The sequence came from an adult who received the influenza vaccine. This chain's CDR3 is CASSLRGDPNTGELFF. DNA for the CDR3: TGTGCCAGCAGCTTAAGAGGGGACCCAAACACCGGGGAGCTGTTTTTT.